The text below deals with one TCR beta chain. The entry originates in a study of blood T cell repertoires in COVID-19. Method: immunoSEQ multiplex PCR; TCRdb's copy keeps in-frame clones and lacks some. The sample contains approximately 210,000 clones, roughly four fifths of which appear only once. Germline-derived CDR1 and CDR2 are LGHNA and YSLEER. The CDR3 is 15 amino acids. The ends were cut back, 2 bases at V and 4 bases at J, with 14 bases in the middle. Sequencing was carried out using peripheral blood. The source of this sequence is a woman in her thirties or forties with acute or convalescent COVID-19. This chain uses TRBV4-3 with TRBJ1-2; D might be TRBD1 (5 bases). The CDR3 nucleotides read TGCGCCAGCAGCCAAATCCGGGACGGGGGCTATGGCTACACCTTC. This codes for CASSQIRDGGYGYTF.